The clone carrying this T cell receptor beta chain has more than one count but fewer than ten. The antigen is unknown. The data are from a study of blood T cells in healthy people across ages. Findings and caveats of the study: A roughly linear fall in TCR beta diversity per million T cells was seen with increasing age.

Trimming shortened V by 8 bases and J by 5 bases, and 16 bases separated the two germline ends. The V gene's germline CDR1 is SGHRS and CDR2 YFSETQ. This CDR3 spans 13 amino acids. Through a sample-barcoded 5' primer and a J-beta primer mix, a second PCR was run for about 6 to 11 cycles. Each of the cDNA molecules was tagged by a template-switch adaptor with 12 random nucleotides. Each of the samples gave a minimum of 2.5 million paired-end reads that contained CDR3. MiXCR, run by TCRdb on the 5' RACE reads, gives a single entry per CDR3 protein. Among about 1,800,000 distinct CDR3 sequences listed, 25% to 30% were seen once.

The clonotype comes from a woman in her thirties in good health. This chain joins TRBV5-1 and TRBJ1-2; tentative D call: TRBD1 (6 bases). Sequences were obtained from blood. The CDR3 nucleotides read TGCGCCAGTTATCAAGACAGGAAATATGGCTACACCTTC. Residues: CASYQDRKYGYTF.